What follows are 14 T cell receptor beta chains derived from one specimen sequenced in a study of blood T cells in healthy people across ages. Together with a sample-barcoded 5' primer, a J-beta primer mix was included in a second PCR lasting about 6 to 12 cycles. TCRdb analysed the 5' RACE reads with MiXCR anew, one entry per CDR3 protein. The sample holds some 640,000 distinct CDR3 sequences, approximately 30% seen once. Sequences were obtained from blood. These receptors came from a woman aged 80 or over in good health.

With respect to this clonotype: One junction end does not reproduce the germline sequence, and a read error may be involved. V is TRBV30 and J is TRBJ2-5; the D gene is possibly TRBD2 (5 bases). This CDR3 region has 13 residues. The germline V gene has CDR1 GTSNPN and CDR2 SVGIG (reference sequence). CDR3 protein: CARRTGVGETQYF. CDR3 coding DNA: TGTGCCAGGAGAACCGGGGTCGGGGAGACCCAGTACTTC.

As concerns this clonotype: Just one base apart from a much larger clone, this may be a read error. The gene calls are TRBV27 and TRBJ1-2; TRBD1 might be the D (5 bases). This CDR3 has 14 amino acids. Germline V lookup: CDR1 MNHEY, CDR2 SMNVEV (reference sequence). In nucleotides, the CDR3 is TGTACCAGCAGTTTATGGGGCCCAGACTATGGCTACACCTTC. It encodes CTSSLWGPDYGYTF.

A single count supports this clonotype. One base away lies a much larger clone, so this may be a sequencing read error. The chain is built from TRBV28 and TRBJ2-5; D uncertain. This CDR3 is 12 amino acids long. Trimming took off 3 bases at V and 11 bases at J, with 13 bases between the two ends. Looked up from germline, CDR1 is MDHEN and CDR2 is SYDVKM. CDR3 in amino acids: CASSFLDGEQYF. The DNA of the CDR3 is TGTGCCAGCAGTTTCCTTGACGGTGAGCAGTACTTC.

About this clonotype itself: Since a much larger clone is just one base distant, this may be a read error. Here the CDR3 omits its conserved ending phenylalanine or tryptophan, so a read error is the likely source. J is TRBJ2-4 and V is TRBV11-2; D call uncertain. The last part of the DNA fits TRBJ2-7 better; the J call may be wrong. The CDR3 consists of 15 residues. The germline CDR1 and CDR2 sequences are SGHAT and FQNNGV. CDR3 loop: CASSRARLTAYEQYC. Written as DNA, the CDR3 is TGTGCCAGCAGCCGGGCCAGACTTACCGCCTACGAGCAGTACTGC.

This clonotype was found many times. In nucleotides, the CDR3 is TGTGCCACCAGCAGAGATGGGGCGATACGGGGAGATGAGCAGTTCTTC. Translation gives CATSRDGAIRGDEQFF. The chain employs TRBV15 and TRBJ2-1, with D perhaps being TRBD1 or TRBD2 (5 bases each). Between the trimmed V and J ends, which lost 0 bases and 8 bases, there was a span of 17 bases. The length of the CDR3 is 16 residues. Germline CDR1 is LNHNV and CDR2 is YYDKDF (reference sequence).

This clonotype was seen repeatedly, ten times or more. CDR3 loop: CASSLFEGASYGYTF. The CDR3 region has the DNA TGTGCCAGCAGCTTATTCGAGGGGGCCTCATATGGCTACACCTTC. The chain carries TRBV7-2 and TRBJ1-2; 7 nucleotides line up with TRBD1. V dropped 2 bases and J dropped 5; count of bases not matched to a gene: 8. Germline CDR1 SGHTA, CDR2 FQGNSA. The CDR3 consists of 15 residues. The variable domain in full, with the rest retrieved from reference TRBV7-2 and TRBJ1-2, is GAGVSQSPSNKVTEKGKDVELRCDPISGHTALYWYRQSLGQGLEFLIYFQGNSAPDKSGLPSDRFSAERTGGSVSTLTIQRTQQEDSAVYLCASSLFEGASYGYTFGSGTRLTVV.

This chain connects TRBV3-1 to TRBJ2-5, with 7 positions matching TRBD2. V lost 1 base, J lost 11 bases, and 19 bases stayed unmatched. Germline-derived CDR1 and CDR2 are LGHDT and YNNKEL (reference sequence). The CDR3 is 17 amino acids. The CDR3 loop is CASSQAHLIGGSNEQYF. The CDR3 DNA is TGTGCCAGCAGCCAAGCCCACCTGATCGGGGGGAGCAATGAGCAGTACTTC.

The rearrangement links TRBV20-1 to TRBJ2-5; 8 nucleotides match TRBD1. Near its end, the DNA agrees better with TRBJ2-7, so the J call may be wrong. This CDR3 is 18 amino acids long. CDR1 is DFQATT and CDR2 is SNEGSKA in the germline V gene (reference sequence). The CDR3 is CSARDEDWDRPWRYEQYF. The DNA of the CDR3 is TGCAGTGCTAGAGATGAAGACTGGGACAGGCCATGGCGTTACGAGCAGTACTTC.

The J gene is TRBJ1-1, the V gene TRBV3-1, with D tentatively TRBD1 (5 bases). CDR3 length: 16 amino acids. Trimming shortened V by 4 bases and J by 2 bases, and 17 bases separated the two germline ends. Looked up from germline, CDR1 is LGHDT and CDR2 is YNNKEL (reference sequence). CDR3 sequence: CASSPGFRTLNTEAFF. The DNA of the CDR3 is TGTGCCAGCAGCCCAGGTTTTCGGACACTTAACACTGAAGCTTTCTTT.

As regards this clonotype: One base away lies a much larger clone, so this may be a sequencing read error. The chain joins TRBV25-1 to TRBJ1-2; possible D gene TRBD1, 6 bases. The CDR3 is 14 amino acids. Trimming removed 6 bases from V and 5 bases from J, with 16 bases in between. Germline V lookup: CDR1 MGHDK, CDR2 SYGVNS. CDR3 nucleotides: TGTGCCAGCAGCGACCCCGGGACAAGGTATGGCTACACCTTC. Translated, it gives CASSDPGTRYGYTF.

The rearrangement links TRBV6-5 to TRBJ1-5, with 10 bases that match TRBD1. Germline lookup yields CDR1 MNHEY and CDR2 SVGAGI. V lost 2 bases and J lost 11; bases outside the gene matches: 3. The CDR3 totals 13 residues. The chain's CDR3 is CASSYLDRGTQHF. The CDR3 region has the DNA TGTGCCAGCAGTTACCTGGACAGGGGGACCCAGCATTTT.

This clonotype appeared a single time. A much larger clonotype is one base distant, so this may be a read error. The CDR3 sequence: CASSSRLSNQPQHF. The CDR3 DNA reads as TGTGCCAGCAGTTCGAGGTTGAGCAATCAGCCCCAGCATTTT. The rearrangement joins TRBV6-6 to TRBJ1-5, with D unresolved. The CDR3 runs to 14 residues. In germline, CDR1 is MNHNY, CDR2 SVGAGI (reference sequence). Trimming removed 4 bases from V and 1 base from J, with 8 bases in between.

This clonotype has a count of ten or more. V is TRBV6-1 and J is TRBJ1-5; TRBD1 might be the D (6 bases). Trimming stripped 5 bases from V and 1 base from J, with 24 bases between. The CDR3 contains 19 residues. The germline CDR1 and CDR2 sequences are MNHNS and SASEGT. Written as DNA, the CDR3 is TGTGCCAGCAGTCCCCCAACCGCGACAGGAATATTGAGCAATCAGCCCCAGCATTTT. This gives the protein CASSPPTATGILSNQPQHF.

This chain joins TRBV7-2 and TRBJ1-1, with 7 bases identical to TRBD1. The germline gives CDR1 SGHTA, CDR2 FQGNSA. V lost 5 bases and J lost 3; bases outside the gene matches: 9. This CDR3 spans 15 amino acids. The CDR3 reads CASSVTGAMHTEAFF. The CDR3 region has the DNA TGTGCCAGCAGCGTTACAGGGGCAATGCACACTGAAGCTTTCTTT. Full variable domain (rest looked up from reference TRBV7-2 and TRBJ1-1): GAGVSQSPSNKVTEKGKDVELRCDPISGHTALYWYRQSLGQGLEFLIYFQGNSAPDKSGLPSDRFSAERTGGSVSTLTIQRTQQEDSAVYLCASSVTGAMHTEAFFGQGTRLTVV.